This T cell receptor beta chain derives from a study of control samples from healthy donors and cancer patients. This clone occurred a few times. Trimming cost V 0 bases and J 7 bases, with 10 bases left between them. The CDR3 is 13 residues long. The germline CDR1 and CDR2 sequences are GTSNPN and SVGIG (reference sequence). Assay: immunoSEQ multiplex PCR; the TCRdb copy retains only in-frame clones and omits some. The sample holds approximately 170,000 clones; roughly 90% are singletons and the top ten take approximately 0.7%. The source of this sequence is a woman aged 25-40 years in good health. The sample consisted of blood. This rearrangement joins TRBV30 to TRBJ1-5; D gene uncertain. The CDR3 loop reads CAWSVAGVQPQHF. DNA for the CDR3: TGTGCCTGGAGTGTAGCTGGAGTACAGCCCCAGCATTTT.